This TCR beta chain originates from a study of T cell repertoires in cytomegalovirus infection. Study context: Use of recently identified HLA-C-restricted and well-studied HLA-B-restricted CMV epitopes was part of the study. Both CMV infection and a matching HLA type were indicated by public TCR beta signatures. Whole-study results and caveats: HLA-C-restricted, CMV-specific TCR beta clonotypes were dominant ex vivo.

Each CDR3 protein is one row after TCRdb ran MiXCR on the reads. This table holds about 900,000 distinct CDR3 sequences, 31% found once. With respect to this clonotype: What it binds is unknown.

Germline assignment: CDR1 LNHNV and CDR2 YYDKDF (reference sequence). The length of the CDR3 is 16 residues. V gave up 0 bases and J gave up 0 bases, with 9 bases separating them. This TCR was sampled from a human donor in good health (CMV status not recorded). Some clones in this sample may be carry-over from other donors' samples. Sequencing used cultured CD8+ T cells from PBMCs, obtained from culture after CMV antigen stimulation. This rearrangement joins TRBV15 to TRBJ2-4, with a tentative D call TRBD1 (5 bases). The CDR3 DNA follows: TGTGCCACCAGCAGAGACCAAGACAGAGCCAAAAACATTCAGTACTTC. Its protein is CATSRDQDRAKNIQYF. Full variable domain (outside the CDR3, taken from reference TRBV15 and TRBJ2-4): DAMVIQNPRYQVTQFGKPVTLSCSQTLNHNVMYWYQQKSSQAPKLLFHYYDKDFNNEADTPDNFQSRRPNTSFCFLDIRSPGLGDTAMYLCATSRDQDRAKNIQYFGAGTRLSVL.